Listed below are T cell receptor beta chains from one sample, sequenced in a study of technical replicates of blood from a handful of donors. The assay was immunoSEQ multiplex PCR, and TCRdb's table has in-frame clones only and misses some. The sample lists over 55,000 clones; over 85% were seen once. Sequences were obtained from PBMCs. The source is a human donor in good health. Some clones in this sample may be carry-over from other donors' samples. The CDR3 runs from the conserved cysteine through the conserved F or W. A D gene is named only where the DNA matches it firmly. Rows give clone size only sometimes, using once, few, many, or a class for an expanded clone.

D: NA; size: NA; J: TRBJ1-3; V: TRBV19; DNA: TGTGCCAGTAGCACGCGACAGCGCTCTGGAAACACCATATATTTT; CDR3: CASSTRQRSGNTIYF
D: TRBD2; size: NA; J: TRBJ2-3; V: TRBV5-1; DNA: TGCGCCAGCAGCTGGGCGGGGGAAGATACGCAGTATTTT; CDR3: CASSWAGEDTQYF
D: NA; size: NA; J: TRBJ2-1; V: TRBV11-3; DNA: TGTGCCAGCAGCTCCCACGGAGGACCCTACAATGAGCAGTTCTTC; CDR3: CASSSHGGPYNEQFF
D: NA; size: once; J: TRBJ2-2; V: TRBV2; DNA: TGTGCCAGCAGTAAACAAACACGCACCGGGGAGCTGTTTTTT; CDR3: CASSKQTRTGELFF
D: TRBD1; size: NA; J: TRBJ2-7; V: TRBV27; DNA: TGTGCCAGCAGTTTTAATAGGGACAGTTGGGCCTACGAGCAGTACTTC; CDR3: CASSFNRDSWAYEQYF
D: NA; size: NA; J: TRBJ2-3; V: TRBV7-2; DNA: TGTGCCAGCAGCTTAGCTCGAGGACACACAGATACGCAGTATTTT; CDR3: CASSLARGHTDTQYF
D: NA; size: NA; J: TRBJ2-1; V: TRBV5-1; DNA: TGCGCCAGCAGCTTGCGAGGGAGGCCCTACAATGAGCAGTTCTTC; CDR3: CASSLRGRPYNEQFF
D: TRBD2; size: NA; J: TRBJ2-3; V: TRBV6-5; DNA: TGTGCCAGCAGGACGACTAGCCGGCCGAGAAATACGCAGTATTTT; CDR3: CASRTTSRPRNTQYF
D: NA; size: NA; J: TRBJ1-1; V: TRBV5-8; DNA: TGTGCCAGCAGCGCAATGACAGGGAACACTGAAGCTTTCTTT; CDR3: CASSAMTGNTEAFF
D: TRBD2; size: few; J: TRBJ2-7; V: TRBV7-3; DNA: TGTGCCAGCAGCCCTGCCGGTCGCGGGGGGCAATACGAGCAGTACTTC; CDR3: CASSPAGRGGQYEQYF
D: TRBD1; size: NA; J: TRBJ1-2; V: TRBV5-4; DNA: TGTGCCAGTCGTCGGGGCGGGACAGGGGTTAACTATGGCTACACCTTC; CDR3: CASRRGGTGVNYGYTF
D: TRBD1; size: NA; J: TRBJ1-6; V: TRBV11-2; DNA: TGTGCCAGCAGCTTATTCCGAGGGACAGCAAATTCACCCCTCCACTTT; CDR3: CASSLFRGTANSPLHF
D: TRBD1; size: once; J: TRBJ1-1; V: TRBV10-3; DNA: TGTGCCATCAGCCCCCGTGGACAGGGGTTAAACGAAGCTTTCTTT; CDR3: CAISPRGQGLNEAFF
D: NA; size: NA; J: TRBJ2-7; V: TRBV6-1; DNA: TGTGCCAGCAGTGAGCATGGGGGGTCGACCTACGAGCAGTACTTC; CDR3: CASSEHGGSTYEQYF
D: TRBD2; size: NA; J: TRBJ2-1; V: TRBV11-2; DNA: TGTGCCAGCAGCTTAGGGGTGTCTAGCGGCTACAATGAGCAGTTCTTC; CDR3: CASSLGVSSGYNEQFF
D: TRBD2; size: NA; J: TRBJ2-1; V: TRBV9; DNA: TGTGCCAGCAGTGGTAGCGGGAGGATCGATGAGCAGTTCTTC; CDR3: CASSGSGRIDEQFF
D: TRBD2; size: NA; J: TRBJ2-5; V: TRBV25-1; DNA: TGTGCCAGCAGTGGGGGGGGGAGCAGTCAAGAGACCCAGTACTTC; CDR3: CASSGGGSSQETQYF
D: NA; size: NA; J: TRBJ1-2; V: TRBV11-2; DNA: TGTGCCAGCAGCTTAGATTTTGGGGGCAACTATGGCTACACCTTC; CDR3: CASSLDFGGNYGYTF
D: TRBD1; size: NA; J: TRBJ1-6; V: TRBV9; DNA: TGTGCCAGCAGCGTTGCGACAGGGGTCGGTTCACCCCTCCACTTT; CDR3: CASSVATGVGSPLHF
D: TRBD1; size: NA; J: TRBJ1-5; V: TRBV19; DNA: TGTGCCAGTACAAAAACCGGGACAGCGGAGCCCCAGCATTTT; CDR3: CASTKTGTAEPQHF
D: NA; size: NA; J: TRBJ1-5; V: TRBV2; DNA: TGTGCCAGCAGGGGACGGGAGGCTCAGCCCCAGCATTTT; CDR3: CASRGREAQPQHF
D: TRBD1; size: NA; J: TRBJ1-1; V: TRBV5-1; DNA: TGCGCCAGCAGCCCAGACAGGGGGCCGAACACTGAAGCTTTCTTT; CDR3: CASSPDRGPNTEAFF
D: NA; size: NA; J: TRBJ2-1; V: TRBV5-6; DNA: TGTGCCAGCAGCTCCGGACTACACGATGAGCAGTTCTTC; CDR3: CASSSGLHDEQFF
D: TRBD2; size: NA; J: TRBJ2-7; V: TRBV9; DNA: TGTGCCAGCAGTGGGGGGGGACTGAATCCCTACGAGCAGTACTTC; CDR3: CASSGGGLNPYEQYF
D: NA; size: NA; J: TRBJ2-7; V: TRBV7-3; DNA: TGTGCCAGCAGCTTAAGGGCAGGGGATCCGTACGAGCAGTACTTC; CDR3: CASSLRAGDPYEQYF
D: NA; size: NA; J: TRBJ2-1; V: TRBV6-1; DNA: TGTGCCAGCAGTGATCGTGCCTACAATGAGCAGTTCTTC; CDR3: CASSDRAYNEQFF
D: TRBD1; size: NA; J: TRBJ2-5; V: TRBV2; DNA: TGTGCCAGCAGCCCGACAGGGGGCCGGGAGACCCAGTACTTC; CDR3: CASSPTGGRETQYF
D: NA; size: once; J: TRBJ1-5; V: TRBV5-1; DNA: TGCGCCAGCAGCGCCCAGGGTGGGAGCAATCAGCCCCAGCATTTT; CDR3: CASSAQGGSNQPQHF
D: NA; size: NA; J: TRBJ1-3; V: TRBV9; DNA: TGTGCCAGCAGCGTAGAGGCCAGAGCGTCTGGAAACACCATATATTTT; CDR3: CASSVEARASGNTIYF
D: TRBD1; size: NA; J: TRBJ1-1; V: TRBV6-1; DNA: TGTGCCAGCAGTGGGGGGGACAGGGGAACTGAAGCTTTCTTT; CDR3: CASSGGDRGTEAFF
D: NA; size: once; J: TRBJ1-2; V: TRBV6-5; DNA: TGTGCCAGCAGTTACTCGACAAACTATGGCTACACCTTC; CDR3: CASSYSTNYGYTF
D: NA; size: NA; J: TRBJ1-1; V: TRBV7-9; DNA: TGTGCCAGCTCTAGGTGGTGGCCTGAAGCTTTCTTT; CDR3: CASSRWWPEAFF
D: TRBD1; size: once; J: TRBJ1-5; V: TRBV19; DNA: TGTGCCAGTAGGAGCACCGGGACAGGGATAGATCAGCCCCAGCATTTT; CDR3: CASRSTGTGIDQPQHF
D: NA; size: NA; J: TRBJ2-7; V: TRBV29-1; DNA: TGCAGCGTTGATAGGGGCCCCTACGAGCAGTACTTC; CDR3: CSVDRGPYEQYF
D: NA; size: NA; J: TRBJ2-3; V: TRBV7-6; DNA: TGTGCCAGCAGCTTGGGGATCAGGGGCCCTAATACGCAGTATTTT; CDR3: CASSLGIRGPNTQYF
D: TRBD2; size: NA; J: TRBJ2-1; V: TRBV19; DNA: TGTGCCAGAACTTCCGGGACTATCCAGTTCTTC; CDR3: CARTSGTIQFF
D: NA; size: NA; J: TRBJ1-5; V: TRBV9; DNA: TGTGCCAGCAGCGTAGAGGCGGGTCAGCCCCAGCATTTT; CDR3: CASSVEAGQPQHF
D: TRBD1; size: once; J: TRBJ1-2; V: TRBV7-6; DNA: TGTGCCAGCAGTCCCGGACAGGGAGGCTATGGCTACACCTTC; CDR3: CASSPGQGGYGYTF
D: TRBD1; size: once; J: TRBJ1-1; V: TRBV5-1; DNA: TGCGCCAGCAGCCCGGGACAGGGAACGAACACTGAAGCTTTCTTT; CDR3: CASSPGQGTNTEAFF
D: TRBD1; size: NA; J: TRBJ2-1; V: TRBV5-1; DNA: TGCGCCAGCAGCTTGTCTTTGGACAGGGGGAGAGGCTACAATGAGCAGTTCTTC; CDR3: CASSLSLDRGRGYNEQFF
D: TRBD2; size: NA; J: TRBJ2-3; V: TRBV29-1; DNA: TGCAGCGTTGAAGGAGCGGGGGGGCAGTATTTT; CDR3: CSVEGAGGQYF
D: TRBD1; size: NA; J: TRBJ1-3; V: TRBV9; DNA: TGTGCCAGCAGCGCGGACAGGAACCCTGGAAACACCATATATTTT; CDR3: CASSADRNPGNTIYF
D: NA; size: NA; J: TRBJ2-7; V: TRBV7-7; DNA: TGTGCCAGCAGCTTAGCGCAGGGTCCCTACGAGCAGTACTTC; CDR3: CASSLAQGPYEQYF
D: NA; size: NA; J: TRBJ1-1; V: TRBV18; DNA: TGTGCCAGCTCACCACGGCCCCAGACTGAAGCTTTCTTT; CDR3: CASSPRPQTEAFF
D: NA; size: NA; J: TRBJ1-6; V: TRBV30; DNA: TGTGCCTGGAGTGGGGAGCAGGGGAGATCACCCCTCCACTTT; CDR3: CAWSGEQGRSPLHF
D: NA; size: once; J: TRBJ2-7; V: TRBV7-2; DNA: TGTGCCAGCAGCTCCCGCGGAGGGTTAACCTACGAGCAGTACTTC; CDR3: CASSSRGGLTYEQYF
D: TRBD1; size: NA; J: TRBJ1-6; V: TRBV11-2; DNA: TGTGCCAGCAGCATGACAGGGTATAATTCACCCCTCCACTTT; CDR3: CASSMTGYNSPLHF